These 16 T cell receptor beta chains came from one sample sequenced in a study of Graves' ophthalmopathy and Graves' hyperthyroidism (dated 2018 in TCRdb). The sequencing machine was an Illumina HiSeq 2000. For repertoire sequencing, TCR beta CDR3 regions were amplified from RNA transcripts. The first round of RT-PCR was done with HTBI primers and the Qiagen OneStep RT-PCR kit, and was followed by a second round of multiplex PCR, then size selection and purification. TCRdb ran its own pipeline on the public reads, namely fastp trimming at Q25 and MiXCR clone calling, and kept in-frame beta chains. Each entry merges the rows of one CDR3 protein and shows their most common DNA and genes. Present in this sample are about 1.2 million distinct CDR3 sequences, about two fifths of which were seen just once. Around 10% of the sample lies in the top ten. Source material: peripheral blood or thyroid tissue (not recorded which). All receptors derive from an adult man with Graves' hyperthyroidism.

The rearrangement uses TRBV12-3 or TRBV12-4 and TRBJ1-6; perhaps TRBD1 as D (5 bases). Trimming pared 7 bases from V and 7 bases from J, leaving 14 bases between. There are 14 residues in the CDR3. The CDR3 region is CASTLGGSNSPLHF. CDR3 nucleotides: TGTGCCAGCACCCTCGGGGGGTCAAATTCACCCCTCCACTTT.

This clonotype was seen many times. The chain joins TRBV20-1 to TRBJ1-5; 8 bases are a match to TRBD1. The CDR3 spans 14 residues. The germline CDR1 and CDR2 sequences are DFQATT and SNEGSKA (reference sequence). V gave up 3 bases and J gave up 3 bases; unmatched junction bases: 4. The CDR3 loop is CSASSDRANQPQHF. The CDR3 DNA reads as TGCAGTGCTAGTTCGGACAGGGCCAATCAGCCCCAGCATTTT.

This clonotype was detected ten times or more. This chain connects TRBV19 to TRBJ2-7, with D possibly being TRBD1 (5 bases). Germline CDR1 and CDR2: LNHDA and SQIVND (reference sequence). Between the trimmed V and J ends, which lost 11 bases and 0 bases, there was a span of 11 bases. The CDR3 length is 12 residues. CDR3 protein: CAPVDNSYEQYF. CDR3 DNA: TGTGCCCCCGTGGACAACTCCTACGAGCAGTACTTC.

This clonotype was recorded a few times. This chain uses TRBV12-3 or TRBV12-4 with TRBJ1-5, with D unclear. There are 15 residues in the CDR3. Deletions cut 2 bases from V and 0 bases from J, with 8 bases between. The CDR3 region has the DNA TGTGCCAGCAGTTTATCCCACAGTAGCAATCAGCCCCAGCATTTT. Its protein is CASSLSHSSNQPQHF.

The V and J genes are TRBV6-1 and TRBJ2-5; D remains unclear. The germline CDR1 and CDR2 sequences are MNHNS and SASEGT. This CDR3 has 14 residues. V gave up 3 bases and J gave up 4 bases, with 12 bases separating them. The CDR3 here is CASSEAIVGETQYF. CDR3 bases: TGTGCCAGCAGTGAGGCTATCGTGGGAGAGACCCAGTACTTC.

V usage is TRBV4-3 and J usage is TRBJ1-5; TRBD1 matches at 8 bases. After removal of 1 base from V and 4 bases from J, the junction contained 6 bases not matched to a gene. The CDR3 covers 16 residues. Germline values: CDR1 LGHNA, CDR2 YSLEER. CDR3 in DNA: TGCGCCAGCAGCCAAGTTGGGCAGGGGGCGAATCAGCCCCAGCATTTT. This encodes CASSQVGQGANQPQHF.

The V gene is TRBV6-2 or TRBV6-3, the J gene TRBJ1-5, with TRBD1 as a possible D gene (5 bases). The CDR3 loop spans 15 amino acids. V lost 6 bases and J 0 bases, leaving 12 bases between the germline ends. Germline CDR1 is MNHEY and CDR2 is SVGEGT. The chain's CDR3 is CASRSRQYSNQPQHF. The CDR3 nucleotides are TGTGCCAGCAGATCCCGACAGTATAGCAATCAGCCCCAGCATTTT.

This clonotype was counted many times. V is TRBV10-1 and J is TRBJ2-5; TRBD2 aligns across 8 bases. Germline CDR1 WNHNN, CDR2 SYGVQD (reference sequence). With 6 bases clipped from V and 4 bases from J, the junction kept 10 bases outside the gene matches. The CDR3 sequence is 15 residues long. This chain's CDR3 is CASSTAGANGETQYF. For the CDR3, the DNA is TGCGCCAGCAGCACAGCGGGGGCTAACGGAGAGACCCAGTACTTC.

This chain connects TRBV10-3 to TRBJ2-7, with 9 bases lining up with TRBD1. J was trimmed by 0 bases and V by 10 bases; bases with no gene match: 7. Germline CDR1 reads ENHRY; CDR2 reads SYGVKD. The CDR3 runs 14 residues. Here the CDR3 DNA reads TGTGCCACTGGTAGGACAGGGGCCTCCTACGAGCAGTACTTC. It specifies CATGRTGASYEQYF.

The CDR3 reads CASSLSPGGTQETQYF. The CDR3 coding sequence is TGTGCCAGCAGTTTATCCCCCGGCGGGACCCAAGAGACCCAGTACTTC. V is TRBV7-9 and J is TRBJ2-5; perhaps TRBD2 as D (6 bases). V was shortened by 6 bases and J by 1 base, with 18 bases between the two germline ends. Germline V gene sequence: CDR1 SEHNR, CDR2 FQNEAQ (reference sequence). The CDR3 consists of 16 residues.

This clonotype has at least ten counts. V is TRBV14 and J is TRBJ2-5, with 11 positions matching TRBD2. Germline trimming cut 4 bases from V and 2 bases from J; bases unmatched to any gene: 6. The CDR3 length is 16 residues. CDR1 and CDR2 (germline): SGHDN, FVKESK. Written as DNA, the CDR3 is TGTGCCAGCAGCCCAGGACTAGCGGGTGTTCAAGAGACCCAGTACTTC. Protein: CASSPGLAGVQETQYF.

In its sample, this clonotype was seen many times. The V and J genes are TRBV13 and TRBJ1-4; 8 nucleotides agree with TRBD1. This CDR3 is 16 amino acids long. The germline gives CDR1 PRHDT, CDR2 FYEKMQ (reference sequence). The V segment lost 5 bases and the J segment 3 bases; nucleotides outside the gene matches: 8. The DNA of the CDR3 is TGTGCCAGCAGCCCAACAGGGGGACAGCCTAATGAAAAACTGTTTTTT. Protein sequence: CASSPTGGQPNEKLFF. Full variable domain (missing parts from reference TRBV13 and TRBJ1-4): AAGVIQSPRHLIKEKRETATLKCYPIPRHDTVYWYQQGPGQDPQFLISFYEKMQSDKGSIPDRFSAQQFSDYHSELNMSSLELGDSALYFCASSPTGGQPNEKLFFGSGTQLSVL.

This clonotype was seen a few times. The genes are TRBV12-3 or TRBV12-4 and TRBJ1-1, with TRBD1 identical over 8 bases. The CDR3 contains 13 residues. J was trimmed by 11 bases and V by 6 bases; bases with no gene match: 11. The CDR3 DNA is TGTGCCAGCAGAAACCCCGGACAGGGATCGGCTTTCTTT. Amino acids: CASRNPGQGSAFF.

This clonotype was counted a few times. The V gene is TRBV5-5, the J gene TRBJ2-3; D call uncertain. CDR3 length equals 14 residues. Germline V gives CDR1 SGHKS, CDR2 YYEKEE (reference sequence). V was cut by 0 bases and J by 3 bases, with 8 bases left in between. CDR3 in amino acids: CASSLDRPTDTQYF. The CDR3 bases are TGTGCCAGCAGCTTGGACCGACCAACAGATACGCAGTATTTT.

The V and J genes are TRBV11-2 and TRBJ1-5; 8 bases are a match to TRBD1. Germline CDR1 and CDR2: SGHAT and FQNNGV. The CDR3 consists of 13 residues. Trimming took 4 bases from V and 11 from J; bases not matched to a gene: 7. The DNA of the CDR3 is TGTGCCAGCAGCTCTCAGGGGGCAAGGGCCCAGCATTTT. Translation: CASSSQGARAQHF.

CDR3 sequence reads: CATTTGAGELFF. CDR3 DNA sequence: TGTGCCACAACTACAGGGGCCGGGGAGCTGTTTTTT. This rearrangement joins TRBV10-3 to TRBJ2-2; 7 bases fit TRBD1. This CDR3 is 12 amino acids long. Germline V gives CDR1 ENHRY, CDR2 SYGVKD. The V segment lost 10 bases and the J segment 6 bases; nucleotides outside the gene matches: 5.